The 11 T cell receptor beta chains presented below share a single source sample, sequenced in a study of blood T cell repertoires in COVID-19. Repertoires were generated with immunoSEQ multiplex PCR, while TCRdb's copy carries only in-frame clones and drops some. The repertoire consists of about 480,000 clones, with around nine tenths occurring once and the leading ten covering just over 8%. Sequencing input: PBMCs or T cells enriched from blood (not recorded which). The receptors stem from a woman aged 55-69 years who had recovered from COVID-19.

The CDR3 spells CATLLPGSHYGYTF. CDR3 bases: TGTGCCACCCTACTACCCGGCTCGCACTATGGCTACACCTTC. The chain joins TRBV6-6 to TRBJ1-2; no definite D call. The V gene lost 10 bases and the J gene lost 3 bases, with 18 bases spanning the gap. In germline, CDR1 is MNHNY, CDR2 SVGAGI (reference sequence). The CDR3 sequence is 14 residues long.

The chain recombines TRBV3-1 (or the pseudogene TRBV3-2) with TRBJ2-2, with 13 nucleotides matching TRBD2. The CDR3 runs to 18 residues. V gave up 1 base and J gave up 1 base; unmatched junction bases: 3. Germline lookup yields CDR1 LGHDT and CDR2 YNNKEL (reference sequence). The CDR3 region has the DNA TGTGCCAGCAGCCAAGCCGGACTAGCGGGGGTGAACACCGGGGAGCTGTTTTTT. Amino acid sequence: CASSQAGLAGVNTGELFF.

The chain carries TRBV21-1 and TRBJ1-2; TRBD1 is taken as the D call from the table, unchecked against the DNA. TRBV21-1 is listed as a pseudogene. CDR3 length: 17 amino acids. The CDR3 coding sequence is TGTGCCAGCAGCAAACTCCACCGGGACAGGGGGAGCTATGGCTACACCTTC. Its protein is CASSKLHRDRGSYGYTF.

The chain uses TRBV5-6 and TRBJ1-2; 9 bases are a match to TRBD1. Germline V lookup: CDR1 SGHDT, CDR2 YYEEEE. The ends lost 4 bases at V and 8 bases at J; junction bases unmatched: 9. There are 14 residues in the CDR3. CDR3 residues: CASSVNRGLGGYTF. CDR3 nucleotide sequence: TGTGCCAGCAGCGTGAACAGGGGGCTCGGCGGCTACACCTTC.

The rearrangement links TRBV19 to TRBJ1-5; no reliable D call. Germline-derived CDR1 and CDR2 are LNHDA and SQIVND (reference sequence). This CDR3 has 15 amino acids. V was cut by 1 base and J by 5 bases, with 12 bases left in between. CDR3 residues: CASSIVMAKHQPQHF. The DNA for the CDR3 is TGTGCCAGTAGTATAGTGATGGCAAAACATCAGCCCCAGCATTTT.

V gene TRBV5-1 combines with J gene TRBJ2-5, with TRBD2 matching over 9 bases. V was clipped by 3 bases and J by 1 base; unmatched bases: 10. The CDR3 covers 17 residues. Germline lookup yields CDR1 SGHRS and CDR2 YFSETQ. The CDR3 DNA follows: TGCGCCAGCAGCTGGCGACTTAGCGGGGGAGCCCAAGAGACCCAGTACTTC. Protein: CASSWRLSGGAQETQYF.

The CDR3 protein is CAIRRGPGNTIYF. The CDR3 bases are TGTGCCATCAGAAGGGGGCCTGGAAACACCATATATTTT. The chain is built from TRBV10-3 and TRBJ1-3, with 7 bases that match TRBD1. CDR1 is ENHRY, CDR2 SYGVKD, per germline. Trimming at V came to 6 bases and at J to 2 bases, leaving 1 base not matched to a gene. The CDR3 consists of 13 residues.

The chain has TRBV2 and TRBJ2-1; TRBD1 agrees at 7 bases. There are 14 residues in the CDR3. V was clipped by 3 bases and J by 4 bases; unmatched bases: 3. Germline-derived CDR1 and CDR2 are SNHLY and FYNNEI. Here the CDR3 reads CASSDPGGYNEQFF. The CDR3 nucleotides are TGTGCCAGCAGTGACCCAGGGGGTTACAATGAGCAGTTCTTC.

The chain carries TRBV5-1 and TRBJ2-5, with 8 bases that match TRBD1. Germline CDR1 and CDR2: SGHRS and YFSETQ. The V segment lost 4 bases and the J segment 5 bases; nucleotides outside the gene matches: 7. The CDR3 contains 14 residues. CDR3 loop: CASSPTGDGETQYF. DNA of the CDR3: TGCGCCAGCAGCCCGACAGGGGATGGGGAGACCCAGTACTTC.

J is TRBJ2-3 and V is TRBV6-5; D ambiguous. Trimming shortened V by 6 bases and J by 3 bases, and 16 bases separated the two germline ends. The CDR3 runs to 15 residues. Germline V CDR1 and CDR2: MNHEY, SVGAGI. The CDR3: CASSFLLSPTDTQYF. The DNA for the CDR3 is TGTGCCAGCAGCTTTCTTCTCTCCCCTACAGATACGCAGTATTTT.

V usage is TRBV10-3 and J usage is TRBJ2-5; 12 bases fit TRBD2. Germline lookup yields CDR1 ENHRY and CDR2 SYGVKD. The CDR3 sequence is 16 residues long. V lost 8 bases, J lost 2 bases, and 9 bases stayed unmatched. In nucleotides, the CDR3 is TGTGCCATCTCTAAGCGGACTAGCGGGGAACAAGAGACCCAGTACTTC. As protein: CAISKRTSGEQETQYF.